This TCR beta chain was recorded in a study of T-cell reconstitution after alpha-beta-depleted transplantation in children. Germline V gene data show CDR1 as SGHTA and CDR2 as FQGNSA. Trimming left V 7 bases short and J 5 bases short, with 14 bases between. There are 13 residues in the CDR3. As it was prepared, the TCRbeta library received unique molecular identifiers. In TCRdb, the PCR reads were re-called with MiXCR into one record per CDR3 protein. Counted here are 500,000 to 750,000 distinct CDR3 sequences, 25% to 30% occurring once; the ten biggest clones make up under 45%. This sequence originates from a boy under three years old with Wiskott-Aldrich syndrome, due to receive a stem cell transplant. The chain is built from TRBV7-2 and TRBJ1-2; tentatively, D is TRBD1 (5 bases). The sequenced sample was PBMCs, obtained before TCRalphabeta/CD19-depleted stem cell transplant. The CDR3 nucleotides are TGTGCCAGCAACCCCGGCGGACATTATGGCTACACCTTC. Translation gives CASNPGGHYGYTF.